Detailed here is one T cell receptor beta chain. As yet, its antigen is unknown. 60 Vbeta and 13 Jbeta primers were used in PCR. TCRdb keeps only in-frame clones here, not all; method: immunoSEQ multiplex PCR. The top ten clones hold around 4% of a sample with 90,000 to 120,000 clones, 77% of them seen once. This specimen comes from a study of cytomegalovirus exposure and HLA in healthy donors. Study results and caveats: High specificity and sensitivity for cytomegalovirus status were reported for the classifier.

This CDR3 comprises 14 residues. CDR1 is MDHEN and CDR2 is SYDVKM in the germline V gene. This TCR derives from a male donor in good health and CMV-seronegative. This chain joins TRBV28 and TRBJ2-5, with D perhaps TRBD2 (6 bases). The J call may be wrong; the DNA end is better matched by TRBJ2-7. Sequenced input: PBMCs. CDR3 protein: CASSWASVKSEQYF. The CDR3 DNA reads as TGTGCCAGCAGTTGGGCTAGCGTCAAGTCCGAGCAGTACTTC.